Shown below are 30 T cell receptor beta chains from a single sample sequenced in a study of blood T cell repertoires in COVID-19. Some clones are missing from TCRdb's copy, which holds only in-frame ones; the method was immunoSEQ multiplex PCR. The table lists around 90,000 clones, around four fifths of them singletons. Sample: peripheral blood. All receptors come from a woman aged 65 to 85 with active or convalescent COVID-19.

The genes are TRBV6-7 and TRBJ1-1, with a weak D call TRBD1 (5 bases). Being an ORF, TRBV6-7 has a function that is uncertain. This CDR3 region has 15 residues. V lost 9 bases and J lost 7, with 24 bases in between. CDR3 sequence reads: CASISFMPAQGEAFF. CDR3 nucleotides: TGTGCCAGTATATCATTTATGCCTGCTCAGGGTGAAGCTTTCTTT.

This chain links TRBV15 with TRBJ1-5; 8 nucleotides agree with TRBD1. V lost 0 bases to trimming and J lost 7 bases; unmatched junction nucleotides: 5. The length of the CDR3 is 15 residues. Germline CDR1 reads LNHNV; CDR2 reads YYDKDF (reference sequence). Here the CDR3 reads CATSRDQGARQPQHF. CDR3 DNA sequence: TGTGCCACCAGCAGAGACCAGGGGGCGCGACAGCCCCAGCATTTT.

V gene TRBV7-8 combines with J gene TRBJ1-2; TRBD1 aligns across 7 bases. Losses at the gene ends were 2 bases for V and 7 bases for J; bases not matched to a gene: 13. Germline loops: CDR1 SGHVS, CDR2 FQNEAQ. CDR3 length: 16 amino acids. The chain's CDR3 is CASSLHLGGPGPGYTF. The CDR3 coding sequence is TGTGCCAGCAGCTTACATTTAGGGGGCCCGGGGCCTGGCTACACCTTC.

V usage is TRBV19 and J usage is TRBJ2-3; TRBD1 aligns across 7 bases. The CDR3 consists of 13 residues. V gave up 5 bases and J gave up 4 bases; unmatched junction bases: 3. From germline, CDR1 is LNHDA and CDR2 SQIVND (reference sequence). The CDR3 DNA reads TGTGCCAGTAGTGCCCAGGGGGCAGATACGCAGTATTTT. Its protein is CASSAQGADTQYF.

This chain uses TRBV6-1 with TRBJ1-6; D may be TRBD1 (5 bases). CDR1 is MNHNS, CDR2 SASEGT, per germline. The CDR3 contains 14 residues. V was trimmed by 1 base and J by 10 bases, leaving 11 bases between them. Here the CDR3 DNA reads TGTGCCAGCAGTGAAGATGGGGCCAACTCACCCCTCCACTTT. It encodes CASSEDGANSPLHF.

CDR3 in amino acids: CASSLVGGELFF. CDR3 coding DNA: TGTGCCAGCAGTCTAGTCGGGGGGGAGCTGTTTTTT. This chain links TRBV28 with TRBJ2-2; D is unresolved. The CDR3 consists of 12 residues. Trimming took off 5 bases at V and 8 bases at J, with 9 bases between the two ends. CDR1 and CDR2 from the germline V gene are MDHEN and SYDVKM.

The chain joins TRBV7-2 to TRBJ2-2, with TRBD1 matching 7 bases. With V trimmed by 2 bases and J by 4 bases, 7 bases remained unmatched. This CDR3 is built from 16 residues. Germline V gene data show CDR1 as SGHTA and CDR2 as FQGNSA. The CDR3 DNA is TGTGCCAGCAGCTTACCGACAGGGCGGAGCACCGGGGAGCTGTTTTTT. It yields the protein CASSLPTGRSTGELFF.

This chain links TRBV5-1 with TRBJ2-1; TRBD2 aligns across 8 bases. V shed 4 bases, J shed 3 bases, and the junction held 9 bases outside the gene matches. Germline CDR1 reads SGHRS; CDR2 reads YFSETQ. The CDR3 totals 16 residues. This chain's CDR3 is CASSGLAGGRYNEQFF. CDR3 coding DNA: TGCGCCAGCAGCGGTCTGGCGGGGGGACGCTACAATGAGCAGTTCTTC.

The chain is built from TRBV5-1 and TRBJ2-5; 7 nucleotides align to TRBD2. CDR3 length: 17 amino acids. The V and J ends lost 2 bases and 3 bases, in that order; junction bases with no gene match: 13. Germline V gene data show CDR1 as SGHRS and CDR2 as YFSETQ. The CDR3 DNA reads TGCGCCAGCAGCTTTGGCGGCGGGGGACCAATAAAAGAGACCCAGTACTTC. As protein: CASSFGGGGPIKETQYF.

The V and J genes are TRBV5-1 and TRBJ2-2, with 8 bases matching TRBD1. After removal of 6 bases from V and 6 bases from J, the junction contained 13 bases not matched to a gene. Germline V gene lookup returns CDR1 SGHRS and CDR2 YFSETQ. CDR3 size: 16 residues. CDR3: CASTTSGTGGAGELFF. The CDR3, as DNA: TGCGCCAGCACCACTTCCGGGACAGGAGGCGCCGGGGAGCTGTTTTTT.

This clone was detected only once. The chain is built from TRBV19 and TRBJ2-7; TRBD1 might be the D (5 bases). The V and J ends lost 2 bases and 0 bases respectively, with 20 bases between them. Germline CDR1 reads LNHDA; CDR2 reads SQIVND (reference sequence). The CDR3 contains 18 residues. The CDR3 DNA reads as TGTGCCAGTAGTATAAGTGCAGGTGCAGGGCCCTTCTCCTACGAGCAGTACTTC. This gives the protein CASSISAGAGPFSYEQYF.

The chain uses TRBV12-3 or TRBV12-4 and TRBJ1-2, with D unresolved. V was cut by 3 bases and J by 8 bases, with 13 bases left in between. The CDR3 has 13 amino acids. The CDR3 sequence is CASSFAGMFGYTF. As DNA, the CDR3 is TGTGCCAGCAGTTTTGCGGGAATGTTCGGCTACACCTTC.

The chain employs TRBV2 and TRBJ2-2; D may be TRBD1 (5 bases). The ends were cut back, 6 bases at V and 8 bases at J, with 13 bases in the middle. CDR3 length: 13 amino acids. The germline V gene has CDR1 SNHLY and CDR2 FYNNEI. The CDR3 DNA reads TGTGCCAGCAGGAGTTTTGCAGGGGGGGAGCTGTTTTTT. It yields the protein CASRSFAGGELFF.

The chain has TRBV10-2 and TRBJ1-2, with a weak D call TRBD1 (5 bases). CDR1 WSHSY and CDR2 SAAADI come from the germline V gene. The CDR3 covers 16 residues. The ends were cut back, 2 bases at V and 8 bases at J, with 21 bases in the middle. The CDR3 spells CASSEREGPTPGGYTF. CDR3 nucleotide sequence: TGCGCCAGCAGTGAGAGGGAGGGACCCACCCCGGGCGGCTACACCTTC.

This chain connects TRBV19 to TRBJ2-1; 8 bases are shared with TRBD1. The J segment lost 8 bases and the V segment lost 3 bases, leaving 9 bases of the junction unmatched. Germline CDR1 LNHDA, CDR2 SQIVND (reference sequence). There are 15 residues in the CDR3. The CDR3 region is CASSMVGQASDEQFF. CDR3 in DNA: TGTGCCAGTAGTATGGTGGGACAGGCGTCGGATGAGCAGTTCTTC.

The V gene is TRBV11-2, the J gene TRBJ2-5, with D tentatively TRBD1 (6 bases). The germline V and J ends were trimmed by 4 bases and 3 bases, with 18 bases remaining between them. Germline loops: CDR1 SGHAT, CDR2 FQNNGV. The CDR3 has 16 amino acids. DNA of the CDR3: TGTGCCAGCAGCTCGGTAGCTGTAGGGGGAAAAGAGACCCAGTACTTC. Its translation: CASSSVAVGGKETQYF.

The chain combines TRBV15 with TRBJ1-1; tentative D call: TRBD1 (5 bases). This CDR3 comprises 13 residues. V was cut by 3 bases and J by 7 bases, with 12 bases left in between. Per germline, CDR1 LNHNV and CDR2 YYDKDF (reference sequence). The CDR3 protein is CATSSYLGGEAFF. The CDR3 region has the DNA TGTGCCACCAGCAGCTATTTGGGGGGTGAAGCTTTCTTT.

The V gene is TRBV24-1, the J gene TRBJ1-2; no clear D gene. CDR1 and CDR2 (germline): KGHDR, SFDVKD. Between the trimmed V and J ends, which lost 3 bases and 8 bases, there was a span of 9 bases. CDR3 length: 12 residues. CDR3 region: CATSDPRGGYTF. CDR3 nucleotide sequence: TGTGCCACCAGTGATCCAAGAGGGGGCTACACCTTC.

The V and J genes are TRBV24-1 and TRBJ2-3; TRBD2 matches 15 bases. V gave up 4 bases and J gave up 2 bases; unmatched junction bases: 6. The CDR3 sequence is 18 residues long. The V gene's germline CDR1 is KGHDR and CDR2 SFDVKD. The CDR3 nucleotides read TGTGCCACCAGTGACCGCGGACTAGCGGGGGGGTCCACAGATACGCAGTATTTT. As protein: CATSDRGLAGGSTDTQYF.

The chain joins TRBV4-2 to TRBJ1-2; possibly TRBD1 for D (5 bases). Trimming took 4 bases from V and 8 from J, leaving 17 bases between them. The CDR3 has 14 residues. Germline CDR1 is LGHNA and CDR2 is YNFKEQ. The CDR3 here is CASSPRGISEGYTF. CDR3 nucleotide sequence: TGTGCCAGCAGCCCTCGGGGGATATCGGAAGGCTACACCTTC.

The chain uses TRBV7-9 and TRBJ2-2; D uncertain. CDR3 size: 13 residues. V was clipped by 1 base and J by 7 bases, with 7 bases between them. CDR1 and CDR2 from the germline V gene are SEHNR and FQNEAQ (reference sequence). CDR3 sequence (DNA): TGTGCCAGCAGCTTAGGAGAGGTCGGGGAGCTGTTTTTT. This gives the protein CASSLGEVGELFF. The full variable domain, completed using reference TRBV7-9 and TRBJ2-2, is DTGVSQNPRHKITKRGQNVTFRCDPISEHNRLYWYRQTLGQGPEFLTYFQNEAQLEKSRLLSDRFSAERPKGSFSTLEIQRTEQGDSAMYLCASSLGEVGELFFGEGSRLTVL.

The chain couples TRBV3-1 (or the pseudogene TRBV3-2) to TRBJ2-3, with TRBD2 identical over 9 bases. The CDR3 extends over 15 amino acids. The germline V gene has CDR1 LGHDT and CDR2 YNNKEL (reference sequence). The trim removed 3 bases at V and 4 bases at J, leaving 5 bases unmatched. The CDR3 loop reads CASSHRAGGSDTQYF. The DNA of the CDR3 is TGTGCCAGCAGCCACCGAGCGGGGGGATCAGATACGCAGTATTTT.

The chain combines TRBV5-4 with TRBJ1-1; D is possibly TRBD1 (5 bases). The CDR3 covers 14 residues. The ends were cut back, 3 bases at V and 5 bases at J, with 14 bases in the middle. Per the germline V gene, CDR1 is SGHNT and CDR2 is YYREEE (reference sequence). CDR3 bases: TGTGCCAGCAGCTCTGGTGCAGGGCTGACTGAAGCTTTCTTT. This translates into CASSSGAGLTEAFF.

The chain joins TRBV20-1 to TRBJ2-1; the match to TRBD2 covers 7 bases. CDR3 length: 14 amino acids. Unmatched junction bases numbered 9, after V lost 3 bases and J lost 7 bases. Germline CDR1 and CDR2: DFQATT and SNEGSKA (reference sequence). The CDR3 bases are TGCAGTGCTAGTTGGCGACTAGCTAGAAATGAGCAGTTCTTC. Amino acid sequence: CSASWRLARNEQFF.

This clone appeared a single time. The rearrangement links TRBV5-1 to TRBJ2-5; 8 positions match TRBD2. V gave up 0 bases and J gave up 9 bases; unmatched junction bases: 19. This CDR3 comprises 18 residues. The germline V gene has CDR1 SGHRS and CDR2 YFSETQ. The CDR3 protein is CASSLDVGSSRRGAAQYF. Written as DNA, the CDR3 is TGCGCCAGCAGCTTGGATGTAGGTAGCAGCAGGCGGGGGGCGGCCCAGTACTTC.

The chain employs TRBV5-4 and TRBJ2-7, with D possibly matching TRBD2 (6 bases). The length of the CDR3 is 16 residues. CDR1 and CDR2 (germline): SGHNT, YYREEE (reference sequence). Trimming left V 1 base short and J 2 bases short, with 16 bases between. CDR3 loop: CASSLPGSLPTYEQYF. DNA of the CDR3: TGTGCCAGCAGCTTGCCCGGGAGCCTCCCAACCTACGAGCAGTACTTC.

V usage is TRBV11-2 and J usage is TRBJ1-1, with TRBD1 as a possible D gene (6 bases). The CDR3 length is 16 residues. Between the trimmed V and J ends, which lost 1 base and 3 bases, there was a span of 15 bases. The germline CDR1 and CDR2 sequences are SGHAT and FQNNGV. CDR3 in DNA: TGTGCCAGCAGCTTAGGTTTTAGGGGGTTTGACACTGAAGCTTTCTTT. Translating gives CASSLGFRGFDTEAFF.

The chain recombines TRBV5-1 with TRBJ2-7; 9 nucleotides agree with TRBD1. J was trimmed by 4 bases and V by 4 bases; bases with no gene match: 9. Germline V gene data show CDR1 as SGHRS and CDR2 as YFSETQ. This CDR3 contains 15 residues. The CDR3, as DNA: TGCGCCAGCAGCCCGTTAGGACAGGGGCATTACGAGCAGTACTTC. As protein: CASSPLGQGHYEQYF.

This sequence joins TRBV7-8 and TRBJ2-7, with TRBD1 as a possible D gene (6 bases). From germline, CDR1 is SGHVS and CDR2 FQNEAQ. V dropped 6 bases and J dropped 6 bases, with 15 bases sitting between them. There are 13 residues in the CDR3. The CDR3 loop reads CASRKAGASEQYF. Here the CDR3 DNA reads TGTGCCAGCAGAAAAGCAGGGGCCTCCGAGCAGTACTTC.

The V call is TRBV9, the J call TRBJ2-1; 8 bases match TRBD2. Germline V gene lookup returns CDR1 SGDLS and CDR2 YYNGEE. The V and J ends lost 0 bases and 0 bases, in that order; junction bases with no gene match: 8. The CDR3 covers 18 residues. CDR3 amino acids: CASSVGRGGQVSYNEQFF. CDR3 nucleotides: TGTGCCAGCAGCGTAGGACGGGGGGGCCAGGTCTCCTACAATGAGCAGTTCTTC.